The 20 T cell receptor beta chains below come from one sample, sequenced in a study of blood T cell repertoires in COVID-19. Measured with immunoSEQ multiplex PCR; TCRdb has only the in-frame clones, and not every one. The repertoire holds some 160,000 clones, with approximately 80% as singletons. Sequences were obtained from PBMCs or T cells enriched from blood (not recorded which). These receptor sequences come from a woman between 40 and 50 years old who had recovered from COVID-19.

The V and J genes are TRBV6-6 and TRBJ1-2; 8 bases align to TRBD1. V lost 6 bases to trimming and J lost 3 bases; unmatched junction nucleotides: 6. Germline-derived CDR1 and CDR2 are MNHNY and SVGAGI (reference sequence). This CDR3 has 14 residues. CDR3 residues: CASRKTGVHYGYTF. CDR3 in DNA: TGTGCCAGCAGGAAGACAGGGGTACACTATGGCTACACCTTC.

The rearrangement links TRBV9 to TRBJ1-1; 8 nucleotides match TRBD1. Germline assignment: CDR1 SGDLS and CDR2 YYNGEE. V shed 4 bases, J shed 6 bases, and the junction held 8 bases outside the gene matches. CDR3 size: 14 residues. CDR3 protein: CASSPQGAGAEAFF. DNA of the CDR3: TGTGCCAGCAGCCCCCAGGGGGCTGGGGCTGAAGCTTTCTTT.

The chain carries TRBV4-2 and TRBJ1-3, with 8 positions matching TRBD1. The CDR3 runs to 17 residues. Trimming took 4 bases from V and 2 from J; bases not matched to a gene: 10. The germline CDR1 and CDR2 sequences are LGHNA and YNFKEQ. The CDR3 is CASSPHSTGAAGNTIYF. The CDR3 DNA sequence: TGTGCCAGCAGCCCACATTCGACAGGGGCAGCTGGAAACACCATATATTTT.

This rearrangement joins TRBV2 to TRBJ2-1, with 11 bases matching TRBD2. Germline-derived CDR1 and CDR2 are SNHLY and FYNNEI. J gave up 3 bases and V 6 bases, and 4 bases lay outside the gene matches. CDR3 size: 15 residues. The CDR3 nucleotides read TGTGCCAGCAGGGAACTAGCGGGAGTCTACAATGAGCAGTTCTTC. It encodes CASRELAGVYNEQFF.

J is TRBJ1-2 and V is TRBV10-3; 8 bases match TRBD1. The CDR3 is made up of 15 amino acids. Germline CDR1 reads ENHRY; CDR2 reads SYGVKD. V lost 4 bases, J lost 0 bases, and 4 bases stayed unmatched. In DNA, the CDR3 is TGTGCCATCAGTGGGGGACAGGAGTCTAACTATGGCTACACCTTC. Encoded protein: CAISGGQESNYGYTF.

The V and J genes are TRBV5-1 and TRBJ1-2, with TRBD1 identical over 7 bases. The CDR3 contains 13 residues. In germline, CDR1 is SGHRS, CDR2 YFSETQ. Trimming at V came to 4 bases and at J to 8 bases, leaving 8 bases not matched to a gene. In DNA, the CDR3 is TGCGCCAGCAGCATAACAGGGGACCGGGGCTACACCTTC. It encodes CASSITGDRGYTF. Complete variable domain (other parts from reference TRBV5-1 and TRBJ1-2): KAGVTQTPRYLIKTRGQQVTLSCSPISGHRSVSWYQQTPGQGLQFLFEYFSETQRNKGNFPGRFSGRQFSNSRSEMNVSTLELGDSALYLCASSITGDRGYTFGSGTRLTVV.

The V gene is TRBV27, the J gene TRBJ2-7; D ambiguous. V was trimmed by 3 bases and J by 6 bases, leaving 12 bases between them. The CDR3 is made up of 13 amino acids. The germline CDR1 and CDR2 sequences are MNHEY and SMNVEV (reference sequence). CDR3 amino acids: CASSFPHSSEQYF. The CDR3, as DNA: TGTGCCAGCAGTTTCCCCCACAGCTCCGAGCAGTACTTC.

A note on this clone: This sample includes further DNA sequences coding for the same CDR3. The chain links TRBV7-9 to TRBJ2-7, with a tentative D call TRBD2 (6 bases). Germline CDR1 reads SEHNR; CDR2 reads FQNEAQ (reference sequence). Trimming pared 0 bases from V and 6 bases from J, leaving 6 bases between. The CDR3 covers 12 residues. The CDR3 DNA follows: TGTGCCAGCAGCTTAGCCGGGGGCGAGCAGTACTTC. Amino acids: CASSLAGGEQYF.

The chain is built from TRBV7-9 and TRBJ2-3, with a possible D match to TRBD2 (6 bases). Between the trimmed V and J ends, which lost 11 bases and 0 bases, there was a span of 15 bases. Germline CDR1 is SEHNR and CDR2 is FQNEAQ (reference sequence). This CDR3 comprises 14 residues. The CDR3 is CARQERASTDTQYF. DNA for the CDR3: TGTGCCCGCCAAGAGCGGGCGAGCACAGATACGCAGTATTTT.

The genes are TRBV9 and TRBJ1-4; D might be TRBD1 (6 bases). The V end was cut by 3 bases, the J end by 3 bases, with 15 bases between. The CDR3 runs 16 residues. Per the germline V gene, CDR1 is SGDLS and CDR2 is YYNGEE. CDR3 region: CASSASPQGSNEKLFF. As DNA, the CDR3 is TGTGCCAGCAGCGCCTCACCACAGGGCTCTAATGAAAAACTGTTTTTT.

CDR3 sequence: CASSLGGQSSGNTIYF. CDR3 in DNA: TGCGCCAGCAGCTTGGGGGGCCAGAGCTCTGGAAACACCATATATTTT. This chain joins TRBV5-1 and TRBJ1-3; a weak D match, TRBD1 (5 bases). V lost 0 bases and J 0 bases, leaving 10 bases between the germline ends. CDR3 length: 16 residues. Germline loops: CDR1 SGHRS, CDR2 YFSETQ.

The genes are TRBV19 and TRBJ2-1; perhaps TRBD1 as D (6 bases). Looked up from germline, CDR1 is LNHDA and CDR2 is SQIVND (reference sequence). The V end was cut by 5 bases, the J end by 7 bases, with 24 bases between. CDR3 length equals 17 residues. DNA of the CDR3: TGTGCCAGTAGTCCGCGAAAGGACAGTTTAAGGGGGAATGAGCAGTTCTTC. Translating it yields CASSPRKDSLRGNEQFF.

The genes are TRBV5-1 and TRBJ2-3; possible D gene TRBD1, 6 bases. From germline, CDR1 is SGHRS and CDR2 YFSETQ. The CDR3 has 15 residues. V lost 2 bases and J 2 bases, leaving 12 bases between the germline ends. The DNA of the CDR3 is TGCGCCAGCAGCTTTGTGGGGGACAACACAGATACGCAGTATTTT. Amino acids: CASSFVGDNTDTQYF. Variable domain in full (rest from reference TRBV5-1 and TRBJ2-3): KAGVTQTPRYLIKTRGQQVTLSCSPISGHRSVSWYQQTPGQGLQFLFEYFSETQRNKGNFPGRFSGRQFSNSRSEMNVSTLELGDSALYLCASSFVGDNTDTQYFGPGTRLTVL.

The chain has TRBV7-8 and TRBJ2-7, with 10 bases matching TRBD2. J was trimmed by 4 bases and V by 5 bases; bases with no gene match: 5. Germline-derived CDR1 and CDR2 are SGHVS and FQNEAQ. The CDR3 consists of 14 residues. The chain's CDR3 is CASSQGLAEYEQYF. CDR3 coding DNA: TGTGCCAGCAGCCAAGGACTAGCGGAATACGAGCAGTACTTC.

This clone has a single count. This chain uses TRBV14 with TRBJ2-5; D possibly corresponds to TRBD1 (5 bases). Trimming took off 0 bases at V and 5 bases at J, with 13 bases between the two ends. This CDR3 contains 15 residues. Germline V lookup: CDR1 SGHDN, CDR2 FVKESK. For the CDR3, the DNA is TGTGCCAGCAGCCAAGATTTCCCGTCAGGGGAGACCCAGTACTTC. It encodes CASSQDFPSGETQYF.

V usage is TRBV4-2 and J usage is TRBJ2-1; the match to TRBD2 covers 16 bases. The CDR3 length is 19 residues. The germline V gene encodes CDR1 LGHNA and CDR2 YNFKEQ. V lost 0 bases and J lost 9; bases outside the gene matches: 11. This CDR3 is CASSQDPGTSGRDRGEQFF. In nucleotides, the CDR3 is TGTGCCAGCAGCCAAGACCCCGGGACTAGCGGGAGGGATCGAGGTGAGCAGTTCTTC.

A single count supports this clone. The CDR3 DNA is TGTGCCACCAGCAGTAGGGGTAGGGAGGACACTGAAGCTTTCTTT. This translates into CATSSRGREDTEAFF. V is TRBV15 and J is TRBJ1-1, with D perhaps TRBD1 (5 bases). The CDR3 is 15 amino acids. Germline CDR1 and CDR2: LNHNV and YYDKDF (reference sequence). Trimming pared 3 bases from V and 3 bases from J, leaving 14 bases between.

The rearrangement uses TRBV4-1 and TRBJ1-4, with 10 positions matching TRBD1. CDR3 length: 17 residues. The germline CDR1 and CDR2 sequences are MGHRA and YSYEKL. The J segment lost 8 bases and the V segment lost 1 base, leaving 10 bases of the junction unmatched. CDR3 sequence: CASSQVIIGTGAEKLFF. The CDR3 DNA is TGCGCCAGCAGCCAAGTAATTATAGGGACAGGGGCCGAAAAACTGTTTTTT.

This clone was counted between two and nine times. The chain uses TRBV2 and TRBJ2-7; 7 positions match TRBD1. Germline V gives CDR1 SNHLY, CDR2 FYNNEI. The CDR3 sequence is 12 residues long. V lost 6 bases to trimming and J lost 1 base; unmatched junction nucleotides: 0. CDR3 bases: TGTGCCAGCAGGGACAGGTCCTACGAGCAGTACTTC. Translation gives CASRDRSYEQYF. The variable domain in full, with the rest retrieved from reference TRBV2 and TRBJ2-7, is EPEVTQTPSHQVTQMGQEVILRCVPISNHLYFYWYRQILGQKVEFLVSFYNNEISEKSEIFDDQFSVERPDGSNFTLKIRSTKLEDSAMYFCASRDRSYEQYFGPGTRLTVT.

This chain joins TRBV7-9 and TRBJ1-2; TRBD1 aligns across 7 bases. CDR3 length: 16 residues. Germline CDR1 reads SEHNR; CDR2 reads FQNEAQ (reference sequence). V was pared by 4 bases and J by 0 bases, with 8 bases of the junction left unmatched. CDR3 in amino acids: CASSSGGSLANYGYTF. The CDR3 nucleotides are TGTGCCAGCAGCTCAGGGGGATCTTTAGCTAACTATGGCTACACCTTC. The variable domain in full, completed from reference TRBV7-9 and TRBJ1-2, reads DTGVSQNPRHKITKRGQNVTFRCDPISEHNRLYWYRQTLGQGPEFLTYFQNEAQLEKSRLLSDRFSAERPKGSFSTLEIQRTEQGDSAMYLCASSSGGSLANYGYTFGSGTRLTVV.